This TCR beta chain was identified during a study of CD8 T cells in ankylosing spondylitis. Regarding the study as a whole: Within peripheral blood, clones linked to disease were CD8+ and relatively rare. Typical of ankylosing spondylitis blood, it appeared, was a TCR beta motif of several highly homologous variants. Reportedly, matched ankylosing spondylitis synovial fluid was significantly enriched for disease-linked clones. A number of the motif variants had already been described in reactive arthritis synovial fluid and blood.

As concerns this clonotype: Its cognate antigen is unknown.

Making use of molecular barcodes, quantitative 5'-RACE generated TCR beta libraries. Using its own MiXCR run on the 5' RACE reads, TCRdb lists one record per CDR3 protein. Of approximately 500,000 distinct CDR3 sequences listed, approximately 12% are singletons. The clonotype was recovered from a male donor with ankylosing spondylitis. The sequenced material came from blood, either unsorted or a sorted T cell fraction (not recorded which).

CDR3 DNA: TGTGCCAGCAGCTTGTCACAACTCACAGATACGCAGTATTTT. It yields the protein CASSLSQLTDTQYF. The V call is TRBV5-5, the J call TRBJ2-3; D ambiguous. CDR3 length equals 14 residues. Germline CDR1 reads SGHKS; CDR2 reads YYEKEE (reference sequence). Trimming shortened V by 1 base and J by 2 bases, and 8 bases separated the two germline ends.